This paragraph reports one TCR beta chain. Assay: immunoSEQ multiplex PCR; the TCRdb copy retains only in-frame clones and omits some. The table lists about 44,000 clones, about 80% of them singletons. The data are from a study of OX40 agonist ivuxolimab in advanced cancers. Study details: Every 2 weeks, ivuxolimab was infused into the patients intravenously at between 0.01 and 10 mg/kg.

Peripheral blood came from all dose cohorts at three timepoints. Trimming removed 4 bases at V and 4 bases at J, with 11 bases between. The CDR3 is 13 amino acids. Germline assignment: CDR1 MDHEN and CDR2 SYDVKM. Source: CD4+ or CD8+ T cells sorted from blood, taken in a trial of the OX40 agonist ivuxolimab. This receptor was taken from an adult with an advanced solid tumor such as melanoma, head and neck, liver or kidney cancer. The chain couples TRBV28 to TRBJ2-7, with D maybe TRBD2 (5 bases). The CDR3 DNA sequence: TGTGCCAGCAGTTATGAGGGTGGGTACGAGCAGTACTTC. Encoded protein: CASSYEGGYEQYF.